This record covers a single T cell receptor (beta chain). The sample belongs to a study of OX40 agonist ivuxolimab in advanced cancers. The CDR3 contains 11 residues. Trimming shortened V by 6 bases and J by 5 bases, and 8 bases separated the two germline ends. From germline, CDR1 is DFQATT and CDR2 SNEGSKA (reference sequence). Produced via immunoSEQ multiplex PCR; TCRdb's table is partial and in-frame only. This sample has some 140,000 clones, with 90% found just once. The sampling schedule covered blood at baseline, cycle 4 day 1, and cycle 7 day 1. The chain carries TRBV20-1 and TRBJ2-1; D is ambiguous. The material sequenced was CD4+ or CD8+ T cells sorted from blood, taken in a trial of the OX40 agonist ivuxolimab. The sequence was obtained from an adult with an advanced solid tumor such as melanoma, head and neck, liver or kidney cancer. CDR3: CSASNNNEQFF. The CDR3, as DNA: TGCAGTGCAAGCAATAACAATGAGCAGTTCTTC.